Following are 32 T cell receptor beta chains from one sample sequenced in a study of T-cell reconstitution after alpha-beta-depleted transplantation in children. Unique molecular identifiers were used to barcode this TCRbeta library. TCRdb re-analysed the PCR reads in MiXCR, keeping a single row per CDR3 protein. Counted here are some 440,000 distinct CDR3 sequences, 15% to 20% occurring once; the ten biggest clones make up over 25%. The source was PBMCs, mostly from graft donor cells, collected 360 days after TCRalphabeta/CD19-depleted stem cell transplant. The receptor source for this set is a boy less than two years old who had a stem cell transplant for Wiskott-Aldrich syndrome, so the T cells may come from the graft donor.

The chain is built from TRBV5-1 and TRBJ2-7; the match to TRBD2 covers 10 bases. J was trimmed by 3 bases and V by 7 bases; bases with no gene match: 10. The CDR3 length is 15 residues. Germline V gene lookup returns CDR1 SGHRS and CDR2 YFSETQ. The CDR3: CASHRVSGGIYEQYF. The CDR3 region has the DNA TGCGCCAGCCACAGGGTTAGCGGGGGGATCTACGAGCAGTACTTC.

This clonotype was seen repeatedly, ten times or more. The V call is TRBV12-3 or TRBV12-4, the J call TRBJ1-3; D is unclear. The CDR3 covers 13 residues. V was pared by 5 bases and J by 2 bases, with 7 bases between. DNA of the CDR3: TGTGCCAGCAGTCCCAGAGCTGGAAACACCATATATTTT. Its protein is CASSPRAGNTIYF.

DNA for the CDR3: TGCGCCAGCAGCTTTTACCTCTCCCCTCAAAAAGAGACCCAGTACTTC. This gives the protein CASSFYLSPQKETQYF. V usage is TRBV5-1 and J usage is TRBJ2-5; the D is unclear. The germline CDR1 and CDR2 sequences are SGHRS and YFSETQ. The CDR3 runs to 16 residues. Between the trimmed V and J ends, which lost 2 bases and 3 bases, there was a span of 17 bases.

This sequence joins TRBV5-1 and TRBJ2-5; 12 bases are a match to TRBD2. In germline, CDR1 is SGHRS, CDR2 YFSETQ. The CDR3 extends over 15 amino acids. The trim removed 3 bases at V and 5 bases at J, leaving 5 bases unmatched. CDR3 sequence reads: CASSSGLAGKETQYF. CDR3 sequence (DNA): TGCGCCAGCAGCTCCGGACTAGCGGGAAAGGAGACCCAGTACTTC.

V usage is TRBV4-2 and J usage is TRBJ2-5, with 8 bases fitting TRBD1. Germline assignment: CDR1 LGHNA and CDR2 YNFKEQ. The CDR3 covers 17 residues. The trim removed 4 bases at V and 2 bases at J, leaving 12 bases unmatched. CDR3 sequence reads: CASSPHSGTGPQETQYF. As DNA, the CDR3 is TGTGCCAGCAGCCCCCACTCCGGGACAGGCCCGCAAGAGACCCAGTACTTC.

This clonotype was seen only a few times. CDR3 sequence reads: CSAPSQNYGYTF. The CDR3 DNA reads as TGCAGTGCCCCCAGTCAGAACTATGGCTACACCTTC. The rearrangement links TRBV20-1 to TRBJ1-2; no definite D call. Germline CDR1 reads DFQATT; CDR2 reads SNEGSKA (reference sequence). The CDR3 is 12 amino acids. V gave up 6 bases and J gave up 2 bases, with 10 bases separating them.

This chain joins TRBV10-2 and TRBJ2-7; weak D call: TRBD2 (6 bases). Trimming took off 6 bases at V and 8 bases at J, with 14 bases between the two ends. Germline V gene sequence: CDR1 WSHSY, CDR2 SAAADI. The CDR3 loop spans 12 amino acids. CDR3 in amino acids: CASRAQGGQQYF. CDR3 in DNA: TGCGCCAGCAGGGCCCAGGGAGGTCAGCAGTACTTC.

The rearrangement links TRBV7-2 to TRBJ2-1; D gene unclear. The CDR3 runs 14 residues. With 1 base removed from V and 3 bases from J, the gap between germline ends came to 7 bases. Per the germline V gene, CDR1 is SGHTA and CDR2 is FQGNSA. The CDR3 DNA follows: TGTGCCAGCAGCTTAGGTCTCCACTACAATGAGCAGTTCTTC. Protein sequence: CASSLGLHYNEQFF.

V gene TRBV24-1 combines with J gene TRBJ2-3; D not resolved. V was shortened by 1 base and J by 0 bases, with 16 bases between the two germline ends. This CDR3 region has 18 residues. Germline CDR1 KGHDR, CDR2 SFDVKD. The CDR3 sequence is CATSDLRSGFTSTDTQYF. CDR3 DNA sequence: TGTGCCACCAGTGATTTAAGGTCCGGGTTTACTAGCACAGATACGCAGTATTTT.

The chain combines TRBV29-1 with TRBJ2-1; 11 bases agree with TRBD2. Per the germline V gene, CDR1 is SQVTM and CDR2 is ANQGSEA. J was trimmed by 6 bases and V by 2 bases; bases with no gene match: 9. The CDR3 covers 16 residues. The CDR3 nucleotides read TGCAGCGTTGAAACTAGCGGGAGCGGATATCGCAATGAGCAGTTCTTC. It is translated as CSVETSGSGYRNEQFF.

V is TRBV24-1 and J is TRBJ1-2, with 7 bases aligning to TRBD1. J gave up 8 bases and V 10 bases, and 12 bases lay outside the gene matches. This CDR3 is built from 13 residues. In germline, CDR1 is KGHDR, CDR2 SFDVKD. CDR3 sequence reads: CATNRQGEEGYTF. In DNA, the CDR3 is TGTGCCACAAACCGACAGGGTGAAGAAGGCTACACCTTC.

The chain uses TRBV2 and TRBJ2-7; D not resolved. Germline assignment: CDR1 SNHLY and CDR2 FYNNEI. The CDR3 has 15 residues. V gave up 7 bases and J gave up 0 bases, with 16 bases separating them. The CDR3 DNA sequence: TGTGCCAGCAAACCGAGGACGGCGAGCTCCTACGAGCAGTACTTC. Amino acid sequence: CASKPRTASSYEQYF.

In this sample, this clonotype turned up a few times. V and J are TRBV5-1 and TRBJ2-6; D is uncertain. Trimming removed 4 bases from V and 2 bases from J, with 7 bases in between. Germline values: CDR1 SGHRS, CDR2 YFSETQ. The CDR3 is made up of 14 amino acids. The CDR3 spells CASSPLAGANVLTF. CDR3 DNA sequence: TGCGCCAGCAGCCCGTTAGCTGGGGCCAACGTCCTGACTTTC.

This clonotype has only a few counts. The chain links TRBV27 to TRBJ2-7; D remains ambiguous. Germline V CDR1 and CDR2: MNHEY, SMNVEV (reference sequence). This CDR3 has 13 amino acids. With 2 bases removed from V and 2 bases from J, the gap between germline ends came to 7 bases. CDR3 nucleotide sequence: TGTGCCAGCAGTTTAGCTTTCCCCTACGAGCAGTACTTC. Its translation: CASSLAFPYEQYF.

This chain connects TRBV25-1 to TRBJ2-1; 13 nucleotides match TRBD2. This CDR3 contains 16 residues. CDR1 and CDR2 (germline): MGHDK, SYGVNS. V lost 5 bases and J lost 4; bases outside the gene matches: 5. Here the CDR3 reads CASSRPGLAGYNEQFF. CDR3 coding DNA: TGTGCCAGCAGTAGGCCGGGACTAGCGGGATACAATGAGCAGTTCTTC.

This chain uses TRBV2 with TRBJ2-4; D is possibly TRBD2 (6 bases). The CDR3 consists of 16 residues. From germline, CDR1 is SNHLY and CDR2 FYNNEI. The V end lost 6 bases, the J end lost 1 base, and 16 bases lay between the germline ends. The CDR3 DNA reads as TGTGCCAGCAGCCAAAGGGCGGCGGGGGCCAAAAACATTCAGTACTTC. This translates into CASSQRAAGAKNIQYF.

In its sample, this clonotype was seen many times. The chain uses TRBV12-3 or TRBV12-4 and TRBJ2-1; 15 bases fit TRBD2. Trimming cost V 5 bases and J 10 bases; bases outside gene matches: 9. CDR3 size: 16 residues. CDR3 in amino acids: CASSPRPGTSGREQFF. The CDR3 nucleotides are TGTGCCAGCAGTCCTCGTCCCGGGACTAGCGGGAGGGAGCAGTTCTTC.

This clonotype has a handful of counts. The genes are TRBV6-2 or TRBV6-3 and TRBJ2-1; possible D gene TRBD2, 6 bases. Per germline, CDR1 MNHEY and CDR2 SVGEGT. Trimming pared 2 bases from V and 4 bases from J, leaving 12 bases between. The CDR3 runs to 15 residues. This CDR3 reads CASSYKGLAYNEQFF. CDR3 coding DNA: TGTGCCAGCAGTTACAAAGGGCTAGCGTACAATGAGCAGTTCTTC.

This clonotype was recorded a few times. The gene calls are TRBV15 and TRBJ2-1; no reliable D call. V lost 0 bases to trimming and J lost 4 bases, with 10 bases between them. The CDR3 contains 15 residues. Germline V gene lookup returns CDR1 LNHNV and CDR2 YYDKDF (reference sequence). DNA for the CDR3: TGTGCCACCAGCAGAGATCGGCAGCTTTACAATGAGCAGTTCTTC. Its protein product is CATSRDRQLYNEQFF.

Concerning this clonotype itself: Lacking the conserved final phenylalanine or tryptophan, this CDR3 likely reflects a read error. The rearrangement links TRBV24-1 to TRBJ2-1; tentative D call: TRBD1 (5 bases). Trimming shortened V by 3 bases and J by 3 bases, and 14 bases separated the two germline ends. In germline, CDR1 is KGHDR, CDR2 SFDVKD. This CDR3 has 16 amino acids. The CDR3 DNA sequence: TGTGCCACCAGTGATAAAAGGGCAGGGCTCTACAATGAGCAGTTCCTC. This translates into CATSDKRAGLYNEQFL.

This chain links TRBV12-3 or TRBV12-4 with TRBJ2-7; D could derive from TRBD1 or TRBD2 (6 bases each). The CDR3 contains 14 residues. V was shortened by 8 bases and J by 3 bases, with 17 bases between the two germline ends. The CDR3 region is CASGLWRGYYEQYF. Here the CDR3 DNA reads TGTGCCAGCGGATTGTGGAGGGGGTACTACGAGCAGTACTTC.

This chain links TRBV28 with TRBJ1-1, with a tentative D call TRBD1 (6 bases). Per germline, CDR1 MDHEN and CDR2 SYDVKM. The CDR3 totals 15 residues. Trimming left V 7 bases short and J 2 bases short, with 17 bases between. In DNA form, the CDR3 reads TGTGCCAGCATTGGGCAGGGGAAGGGAAACACTGAAGCTTTCTTT. The encoded protein is CASIGQGKGNTEAFF.

This clonotype was picked up many times. The chain is built from TRBV7-9 and TRBJ2-1; the match to TRBD2 covers 11 bases. V shed 5 bases, J shed 7 bases, and the junction held 10 bases outside the gene matches. The germline V gene encodes CDR1 SEHNR and CDR2 FQNEAQ (reference sequence). The CDR3 consists of 16 residues. CDR3: CASSRRGLAVTNEQFF. In DNA form, the CDR3 reads TGTGCCAGCAGCCGAAGGGGACTAGCGGTGACGAATGAGCAGTTCTTC.

V usage is TRBV20-1 and J usage is TRBJ2-7, with D uncertain. Per germline, CDR1 DFQATT and CDR2 SNEGSKA (reference sequence). This CDR3 has 12 amino acids. V lost 5 bases and J 0 bases, leaving 8 bases between the germline ends. The CDR3 loop is CSASPSSYEQYF. CDR3 DNA: TGCAGTGCTTCGCCGAGCTCCTACGAGCAGTACTTC.

The table lists this clonotype with a count of one. For the CDR3, the DNA is TGCAGTGCTCTGAGGACGGCGAGCTCCTACGAGCAGTACTTC. It codes for CSALRTASSYEQYF. The rearrangement uses TRBV20-1 and TRBJ2-7; D unclear. This CDR3 has 14 amino acids. Germline V lookup: CDR1 DFQATT, CDR2 SNEGSKA (reference sequence). V was cut by 5 bases and J by 0 bases, with 14 bases left in between.

The chain employs TRBV28 and TRBJ2-3, with D perhaps TRBD2 (6 bases). Trimming cost V 2 bases and J 0 bases, with 9 bases left between them. CDR1 is MDHEN, CDR2 SYDVKM, per germline. The CDR3 runs 15 residues. In DNA, the CDR3 is TGTGCCAGCAGTTTACCCGGGACTAGCACAGATACGCAGTATTTT. Translating gives CASSLPGTSTDTQYF.

V usage is TRBV20-1 and J usage is TRBJ2-1, with 10 nucleotides matching TRBD2. The CDR3 contains 14 residues. Germline trimming cut 6 bases from V and 3 bases from J; bases unmatched to any gene: 5. Germline V gene lookup returns CDR1 DFQATT and CDR2 SNEGSKA (reference sequence). The CDR3 protein is CSARTSGFYNEQFF. The CDR3 bases are TGCAGTGCAAGGACTAGCGGCTTCTACAATGAGCAGTTCTTC.

The V gene is TRBV12-3 or TRBV12-4, the J gene TRBJ2-1; D unclear. The CDR3 is made up of 15 amino acids. Deletions cut 4 bases from V and 2 bases from J, with 12 bases between. This chain's CDR3 is CASSSGLAPYNEQFF. CDR3 in DNA: TGTGCCAGCAGTTCGGGCCTCGCCCCCTACAATGAGCAGTTCTTC.

The V and J genes are TRBV2 and TRBJ2-7; 12 positions agree with TRBD1. CDR1 is SNHLY and CDR2 is FYNNEI in the germline V gene. This CDR3 is 13 amino acids long. J lost 7 bases, V lost 9 bases, and 7 bases had no gene match. CDR3 DNA: TGTGCCAGTATCCGGGACAGGGGGCTAGAGCAGTACTTC. The encoded protein is CASIRDRGLEQYF.

This clonotype has more than one count but fewer than ten. The rearrangement joins TRBV2 to TRBJ2-4; D possibly corresponds to TRBD2 (6 bases). This CDR3 has 15 amino acids. The germline V gene encodes CDR1 SNHLY and CDR2 FYNNEI. The germline V and J ends were trimmed by 5 bases and 0 bases, with 11 bases remaining between them. CDR3 DNA: TGTGCCAGCAGTACCGGGCGGGGAGCCAAAAACATTCAGTACTTC. This sequence encodes CASSTGRGAKNIQYF.

This clonotype was detected only a few times. This sequence joins TRBV2 and TRBJ2-7; 9 bases line up with TRBD1. J lost 3 bases, V lost 5 bases, and 5 bases had no gene match. This CDR3 comprises 14 residues. Per the germline V gene, CDR1 is SNHLY and CDR2 is FYNNEI. The CDR3 sequence is CASSRTGDIYEQYF. DNA of the CDR3: TGTGCCAGCAGTCGGACAGGGGACATCTACGAGCAGTACTTC.

The chain joins TRBV18 to TRBJ1-3, with D unclear. CDR3 size: 15 residues. Germline lookup yields CDR1 KGHSH and CDR2 LQKENI. The V and J ends lost 4 bases and 0 bases respectively, with 10 bases between them. The CDR3 loop is CASSRTGSSGNTIYF. DNA for the CDR3: TGTGCCAGCTCACGGACGGGCAGCTCTGGAAACACCATATATTTT. Using reference TRBV18 and TRBJ1-3 for the parts outside the CDR3, the full variable domain is NAGVMQNPRHLVRRRGQEARLRCSPMKGHSHVYWYRQLPEEGLKFMVYLQKENIIDESGMPKERFSAEFPKEGPSILRIQQVVRGDSAAYFCASSRTGSSGNTIYFGEGSWLTVV.